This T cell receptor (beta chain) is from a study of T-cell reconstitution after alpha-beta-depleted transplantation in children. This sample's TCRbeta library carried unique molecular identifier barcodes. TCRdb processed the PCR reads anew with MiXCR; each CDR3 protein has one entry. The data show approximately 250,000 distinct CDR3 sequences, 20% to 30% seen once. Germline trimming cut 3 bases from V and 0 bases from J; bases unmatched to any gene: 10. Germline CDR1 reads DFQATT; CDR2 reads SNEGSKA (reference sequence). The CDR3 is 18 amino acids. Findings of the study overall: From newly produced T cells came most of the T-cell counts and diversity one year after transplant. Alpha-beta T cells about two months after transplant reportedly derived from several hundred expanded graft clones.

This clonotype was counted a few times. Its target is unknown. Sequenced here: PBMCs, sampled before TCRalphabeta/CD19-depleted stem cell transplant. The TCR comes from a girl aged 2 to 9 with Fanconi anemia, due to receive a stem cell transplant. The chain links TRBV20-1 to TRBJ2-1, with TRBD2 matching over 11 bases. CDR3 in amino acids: CSARGSSGGTNSYNEQFF. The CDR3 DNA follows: TGCAGTGCTAGGGGGTCTAGCGGGGGGACAAACTCCTACAATGAGCAGTTCTTC.